The sequence of this T cell receptor beta chain was determined in a study of T cells in Graves' hyperthyroidism and ophthalmopathy. The length of the CDR3 is 17 residues. Per the germline V gene, CDR1 is SGHRS and CDR2 is YFSETQ. After removal of 1 base from V and 6 bases from J, the junction contained 10 bases not matched to a gene. TCR beta CDR3 regions were amplified from RNA transcripts. Carried out on the TCR CDR3, a first-round RT-PCR used the HTBI primer set. Using its own MiXCR run on the multiplex PCR reads, TCRdb lists one record per CDR3 protein. The sample includes around 350,000 distinct CDR3 sequences, about 14% of them seen just once. Study results and caveats: Most thyroid clonotypes expanded above 0.001 were also detected in blood. Ophthalmopathy, which appeared later, was predicted by the model a median around 6.9 months before onset.

This clonotype has just a few counts. Its antigen is currently unknown. This chain joins TRBV5-1 and TRBJ2-2, with TRBD1 identical over 9 bases. This sequence originates from a woman in her thirties with Graves' ophthalmopathy. Specimen: blood. The CDR3 nucleotides read TGCGCCAGCAGCTTGAGGGGGACAGGGAGTGTTTCCGGGGAGCTGTTTTTT. This sequence encodes CASSLRGTGSVSGELFF.